This T cell receptor (beta chain) originates from a study of blood T cells in healthy people across ages. It was with a sample-barcoded 5' primer and a J-beta primer mix that a second PCR of about 6 to 12 cycles was run. A template-switch adaptor that had 12 random nucleotides put a tag on each cDNA molecule. Via MiXCR, TCRdb re-called the 5' RACE reads, giving one row per CDR3 protein. The sample has 700,000 to 950,000 distinct CDR3 sequences; 58% are singletons. The CDR3 loop spans 17 amino acids. Germline V gene data show CDR1 as SGHVS and CDR2 as FNYEAQ. V was pared by 1 base and J by 5 bases, with 10 bases of the junction left unmatched. General observations from the study: Estimates of diversity drawn from one million T cells were considered underestimates. Unsorted PBMCs ruled out conclusive naive versus antigen-experienced comparison.

With regard to this clonotype: Its antigen remains unidentified.

The sample taken for sequencing was blood. The source is a man between 25 and 39 years old in good health. This rearrangement joins TRBV7-6 to TRBJ2-5; TRBD2 matches 10 bases. The CDR3 protein is CASSLGVQRGGLETQYF. CDR3 in DNA: TGTGCCAGCAGCTTAGGAGTTCAGCGGGGGGGTTTGGAGACCCAGTACTTC.